The 6 T cell receptor beta chains below come from one sample, sequenced in a study of tumor-infiltrating lymphocytes in primary liver carcinoma. RNA and DNA were co-extracted from approximately 20-30 mg of unsorted bulk tissue. With around 490 ng total RNA as template and a constant-region primer, TCR beta cDNA was made. ARM-PCR, slightly modified, supplied the TCR beta libraries through three nested multiplex PCR rounds. PCR rounds one and two used TRBV1-TRBV30 forward primers with a C-beta reverse primer for 10 cycles each. MiXCR, run by TCRdb on the multiplex PCR reads, gives a single entry per CDR3 protein. The data hold about 22,000 distinct CDR3 sequences, with 65% to 85% observed a single time. Sequenced input: liver tumor tissue from sampling region 2. Noted subset: tumor region T2, inferior pole. These receptors originate from a woman in her twenties or thirties with primary liver carcinoma and hepatitis B virus infection.

In the case of this clonotype: Because the CDR3 is missing its conserved closing phenylalanine or tryptophan, this is likely a read error. The limits of the CDR3 on the DNA are not certain, so only TCRdb's listed CDR3 is given. The rearrangement links TRBV11-2 to TRBJ2-5. CDR1 and CDR2 from the germline V gene are SGHAT and FQNNGV. The CDR3 spans 13 amino acids, including both terminal residues. CDR3 amino acids: CASSPSTKETQYS.

With respect to this clonotype: Sequence at one end of the junction differs from germline and may be a read error. The chain is built from TRBV12-3 or TRBV12-4 and TRBJ2-7, with TRBD1 as a possible D gene (6 bases). This CDR3 has 15 amino acids. The CDR3, as DNA: TGTGCCAGCCTACAATCCAGTACACAGGGTTACGGGCAGTATTTC. Encoded protein: CASLQSSTQGYGQYF.

Comment on this clonotype: The junction does not match germline at one end; this may be a read error. The V and J genes are TRBV5-1 and TRBJ2-7; 7 nucleotides agree with TRBD1. The germline CDR1 and CDR2 sequences are SGHRS and YFSETQ. CDR3 length: 14 residues. This CDR3 reads CASSLEGGNYGQYF. CDR3 bases: TGCGCCAGCAGCTTGGAAGGGGGCAACTACGGGCAGTATTTC. Looking up the rest from reference TRBV5-1 and TRBJ2-7 gives the full variable domain: KAGVTQTPRYLIKTRGQQVTLSCSPISGHRSVSWYQQTPGQGLQFLFEYFSETQRNKGNFPGRFSGRQFSNSRSEMNVSTLELGDSALYLCASSLEGGNYGQYFGPGTRLTVT.

The V call is TRBV12-3 or TRBV12-4, the J call TRBJ2-1; a weak D match, TRBD1 (5 bases). CDR3 length equals 14 residues. Trimming left V 9 bases short and J 6 bases short, with 18 bases between. Here the CDR3 DNA reads TGTGCCAGTACTACAGGTCAGATAGGCAATGAGCAGTTCTTC. This translates into CASTTGQIGNEQFF.

This clonotype has more than one count but fewer than ten. A read error is possible here, since a much larger clone lies one base away. This chain connects TRBV20-1 to TRBJ2-7; possible D gene TRBD2, 6 bases. The CDR3 has 15 residues. V was cut by 0 bases and J by 6 bases, with 18 bases left in between. CDR1 and CDR2 from the germline V gene are DFQATT and SNEGSKA (reference sequence). The DNA of the CDR3 is TGCAGTGCTAGAGATCCTATTTTTGGGAGGCGCGAGCAGTACTTC. It encodes CSARDPIFGRREQYF.

To note about this clonotype: One end of the junction varies from germline; a read error may be responsible. The chain links TRBV6-1 to TRBJ1-5; maybe TRBD1 (5 bases). The CDR3 has 16 residues. Germline CDR1 is MNHNS and CDR2 is SASEGT. The CDR3 nucleotides read TGTGCCCGCAGTGAAGAGGGGAGCATCCCCAGTCAGCCCCAGCATTTT. This sequence encodes CARSEEGSIPSQPQHF.